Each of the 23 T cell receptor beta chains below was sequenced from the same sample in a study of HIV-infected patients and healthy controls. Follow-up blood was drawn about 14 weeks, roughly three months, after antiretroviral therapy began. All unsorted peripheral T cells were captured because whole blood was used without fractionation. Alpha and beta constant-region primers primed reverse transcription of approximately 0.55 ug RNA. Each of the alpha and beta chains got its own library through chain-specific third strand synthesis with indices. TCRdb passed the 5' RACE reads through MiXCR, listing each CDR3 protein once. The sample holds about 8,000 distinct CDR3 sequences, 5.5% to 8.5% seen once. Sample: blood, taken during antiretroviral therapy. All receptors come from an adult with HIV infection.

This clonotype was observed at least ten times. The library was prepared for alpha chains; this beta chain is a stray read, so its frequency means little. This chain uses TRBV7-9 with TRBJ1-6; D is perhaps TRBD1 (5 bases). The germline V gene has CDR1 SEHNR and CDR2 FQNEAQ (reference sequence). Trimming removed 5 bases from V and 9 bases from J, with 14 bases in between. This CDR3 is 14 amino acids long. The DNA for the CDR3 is TGTGCCAGCAGCCTGGGACCGCCGACTTCACCCCTCCACTTT. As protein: CASSLGPPTSPLHF. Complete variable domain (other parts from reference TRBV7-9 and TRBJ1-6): DTGVSQNPRHKITKRGQNVTFRCDPISEHNRLYWYRQTLGQGPEFLTYFQNEAQLEKSRLLSDRFSAERPKGSFSTLEIQRTEQGDSAMYLCASSLGPPTSPLHFGNGTRLTVT.

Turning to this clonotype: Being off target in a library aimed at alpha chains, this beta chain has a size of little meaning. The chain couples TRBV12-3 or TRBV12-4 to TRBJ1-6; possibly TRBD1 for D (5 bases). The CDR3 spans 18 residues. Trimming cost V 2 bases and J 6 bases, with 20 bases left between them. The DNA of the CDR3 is TGTGCCAGCAGTTTACGGCCCGATCGGGGACCCCTTAATTCACCCCTCCACTTT. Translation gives CASSLRPDRGPLNSPLHF.

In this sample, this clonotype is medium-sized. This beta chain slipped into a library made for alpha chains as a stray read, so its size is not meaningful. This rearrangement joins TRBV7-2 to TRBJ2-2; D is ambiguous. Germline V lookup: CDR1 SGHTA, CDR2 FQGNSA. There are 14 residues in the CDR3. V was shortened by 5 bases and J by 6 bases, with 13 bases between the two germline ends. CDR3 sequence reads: CASSPRPSAGELFF. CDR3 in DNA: TGTGCCAGCAGCCCCAGGCCTTCGGCCGGGGAGCTGTTTTTT.

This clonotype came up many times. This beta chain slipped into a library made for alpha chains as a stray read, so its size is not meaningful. The CDR3 DNA reads TGTGCCAGCAAGTCCCCGGGACAGTTCTACGAGCAGTACTTC. It specifies CASKSPGQFYEQYF. The chain joins TRBV28 to TRBJ2-7; 7 bases fit TRBD1. Germline V gene sequence: CDR1 MDHEN, CDR2 SYDVKM. The CDR3 covers 14 residues. The junction had 9 bases not matched to a gene; V was cut back by 7 bases and J by 3 bases.

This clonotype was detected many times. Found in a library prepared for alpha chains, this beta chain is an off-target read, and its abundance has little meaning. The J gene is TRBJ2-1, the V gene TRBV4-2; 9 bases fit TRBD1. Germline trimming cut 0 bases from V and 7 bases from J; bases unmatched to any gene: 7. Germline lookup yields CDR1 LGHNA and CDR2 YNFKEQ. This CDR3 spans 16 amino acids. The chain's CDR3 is CASSQDRTGEWNEQFF. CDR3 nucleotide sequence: TGTGCCAGCAGCCAAGATAGGACAGGGGAGTGGAATGAGCAGTTCTTC.

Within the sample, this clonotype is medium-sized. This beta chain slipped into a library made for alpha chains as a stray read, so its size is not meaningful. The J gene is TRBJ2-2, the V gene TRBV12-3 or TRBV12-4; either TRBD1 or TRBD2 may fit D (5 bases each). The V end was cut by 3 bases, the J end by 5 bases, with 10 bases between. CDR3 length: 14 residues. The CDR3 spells CASSLGPRTGELFF. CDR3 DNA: TGTGCCAGCAGTTTGGGACCCAGGACCGGGGAGCTGTTTTTT.

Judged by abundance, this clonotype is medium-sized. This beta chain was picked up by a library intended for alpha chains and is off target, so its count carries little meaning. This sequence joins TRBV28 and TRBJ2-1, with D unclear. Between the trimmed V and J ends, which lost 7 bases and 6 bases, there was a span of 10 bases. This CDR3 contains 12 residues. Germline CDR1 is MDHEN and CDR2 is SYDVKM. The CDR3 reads CASNRAVNEQFF. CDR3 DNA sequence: TGTGCCAGCAATCGGGCGGTCAATGAGCAGTTCTTC. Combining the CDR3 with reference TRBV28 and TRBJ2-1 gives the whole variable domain DVKVTQSSRYLVKRTGEKVFLECVQDMDHENMFWYRQDPGLGLRLIYFSYDVKMKEKGDIPEGYSVSREKKERFSLILESASTNQTSMYLCASNRAVNEQFFGPGTRLTVL.

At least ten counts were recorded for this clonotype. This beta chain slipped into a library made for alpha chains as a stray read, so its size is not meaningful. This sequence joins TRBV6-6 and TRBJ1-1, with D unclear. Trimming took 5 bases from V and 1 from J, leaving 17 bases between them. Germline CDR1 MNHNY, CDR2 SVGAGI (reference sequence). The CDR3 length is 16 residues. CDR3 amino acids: CASSRPLVRENTEAFF. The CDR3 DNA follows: TGTGCCAGCAGTCGGCCCCTCGTTAGGGAGAACACTGAAGCTTTCTTT.

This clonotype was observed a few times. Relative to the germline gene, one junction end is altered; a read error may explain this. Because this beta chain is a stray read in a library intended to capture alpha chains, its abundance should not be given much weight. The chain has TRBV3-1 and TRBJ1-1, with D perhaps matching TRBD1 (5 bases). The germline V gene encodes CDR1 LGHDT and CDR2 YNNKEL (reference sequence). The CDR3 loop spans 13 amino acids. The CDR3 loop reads CASSQGVGAEAFF. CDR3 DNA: TGTGCCAGCAGTCAAGGGGTAGGCGCTGAAGCTTTCTTT.

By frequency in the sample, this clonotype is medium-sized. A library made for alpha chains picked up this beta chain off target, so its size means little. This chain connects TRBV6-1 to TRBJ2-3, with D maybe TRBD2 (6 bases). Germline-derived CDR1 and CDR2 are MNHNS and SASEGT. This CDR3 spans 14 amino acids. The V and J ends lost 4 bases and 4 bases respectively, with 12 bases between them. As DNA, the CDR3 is TGTGCCAGCAGTGCTGAACTAGCCCCAGATACGCAGTATTTT. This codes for CASSAELAPDTQYF.

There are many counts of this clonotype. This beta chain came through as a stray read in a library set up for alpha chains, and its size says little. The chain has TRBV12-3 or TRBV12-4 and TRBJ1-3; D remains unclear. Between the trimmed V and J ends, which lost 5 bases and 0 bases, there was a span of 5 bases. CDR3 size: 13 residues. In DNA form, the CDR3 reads TGTGCCAGCAGTCAAGGCTCTGGAAACACCATATATTTT. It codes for CASSQGSGNTIYF.

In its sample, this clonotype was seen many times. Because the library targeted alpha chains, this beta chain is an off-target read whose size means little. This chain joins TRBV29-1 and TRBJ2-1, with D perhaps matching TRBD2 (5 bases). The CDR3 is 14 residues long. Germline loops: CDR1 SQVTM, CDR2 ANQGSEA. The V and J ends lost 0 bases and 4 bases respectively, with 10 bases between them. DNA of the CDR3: TGCAGCGTTGAAGATCTAGCAGTATACAATGAGCAGTTCTTC. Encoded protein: CSVEDLAVYNEQFF.

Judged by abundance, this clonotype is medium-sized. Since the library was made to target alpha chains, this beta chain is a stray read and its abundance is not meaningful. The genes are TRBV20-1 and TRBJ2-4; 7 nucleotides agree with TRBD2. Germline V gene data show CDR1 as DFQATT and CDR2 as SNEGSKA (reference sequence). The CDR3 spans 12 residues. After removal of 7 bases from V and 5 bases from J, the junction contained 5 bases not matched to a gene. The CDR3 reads CSGGEGENIQYF. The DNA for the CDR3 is TGCAGTGGCGGGGAGGGCGAAAACATTCAGTACTTC.

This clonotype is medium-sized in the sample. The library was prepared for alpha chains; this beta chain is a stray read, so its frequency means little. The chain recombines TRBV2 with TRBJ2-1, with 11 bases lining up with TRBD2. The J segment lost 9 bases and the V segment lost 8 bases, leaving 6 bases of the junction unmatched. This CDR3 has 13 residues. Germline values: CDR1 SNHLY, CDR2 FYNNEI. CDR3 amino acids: CASWGLADSEQFF. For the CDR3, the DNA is TGTGCCAGCTGGGGACTAGCGGACAGTGAGCAGTTCTTC.

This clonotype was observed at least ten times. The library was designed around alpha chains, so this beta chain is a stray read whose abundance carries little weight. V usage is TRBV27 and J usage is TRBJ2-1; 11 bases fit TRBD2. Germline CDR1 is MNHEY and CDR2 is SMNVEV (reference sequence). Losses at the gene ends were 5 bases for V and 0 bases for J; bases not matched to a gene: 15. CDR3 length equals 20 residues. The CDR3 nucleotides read TGTGCCAGCAGTCCACGGTTAGCGGGGGGGCCGGCGAGCTCCTACAATGAGCAGTTCTTC. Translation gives CASSPRLAGGPASSYNEQFF.

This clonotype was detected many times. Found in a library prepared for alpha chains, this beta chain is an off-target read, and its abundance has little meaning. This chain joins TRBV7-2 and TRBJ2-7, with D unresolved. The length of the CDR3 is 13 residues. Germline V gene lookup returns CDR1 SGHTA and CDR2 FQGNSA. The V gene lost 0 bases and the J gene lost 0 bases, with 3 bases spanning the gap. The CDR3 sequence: CASSLALSYEQYF. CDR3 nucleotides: TGTGCCAGCAGCTTAGCACTCTCCTACGAGCAGTACTTC.

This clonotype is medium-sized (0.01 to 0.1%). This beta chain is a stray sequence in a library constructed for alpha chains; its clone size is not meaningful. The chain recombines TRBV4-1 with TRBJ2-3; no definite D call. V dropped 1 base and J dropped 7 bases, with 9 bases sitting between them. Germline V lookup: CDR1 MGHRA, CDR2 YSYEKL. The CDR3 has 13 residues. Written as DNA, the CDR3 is TGCGCCAGCAGCCAAGGGCCTGCAAATACGCAGTATTTT. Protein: CASSQGPANTQYF.

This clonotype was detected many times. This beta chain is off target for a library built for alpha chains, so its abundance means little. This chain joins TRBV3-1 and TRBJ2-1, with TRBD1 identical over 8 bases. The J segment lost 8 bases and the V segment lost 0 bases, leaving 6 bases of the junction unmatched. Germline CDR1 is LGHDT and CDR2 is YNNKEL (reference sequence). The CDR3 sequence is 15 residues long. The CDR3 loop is CASSQDGRGRDEQFF. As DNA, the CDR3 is TGTGCCAGCAGCCAAGATGGCAGGGGGCGGGATGAGCAGTTCTTC.

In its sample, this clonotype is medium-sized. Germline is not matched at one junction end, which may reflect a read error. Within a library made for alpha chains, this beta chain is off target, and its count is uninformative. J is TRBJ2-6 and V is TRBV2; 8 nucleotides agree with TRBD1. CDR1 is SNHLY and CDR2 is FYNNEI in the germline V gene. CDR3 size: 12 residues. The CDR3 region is CASSEAGRGPLF. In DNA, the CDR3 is TGTGCCAGCAGTGAAGCGGGCAGGGGGCCCCTTTTC.

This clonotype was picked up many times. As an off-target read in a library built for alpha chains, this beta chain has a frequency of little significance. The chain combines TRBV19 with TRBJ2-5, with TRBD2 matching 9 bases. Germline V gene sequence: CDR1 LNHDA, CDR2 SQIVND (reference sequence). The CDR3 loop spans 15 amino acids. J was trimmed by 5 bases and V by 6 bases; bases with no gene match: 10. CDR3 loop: CASRALAGEAETQYF. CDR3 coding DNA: TGTGCCAGTAGGGCTTTAGCGGGAGAAGCTGAGACCCAGTACTTC.

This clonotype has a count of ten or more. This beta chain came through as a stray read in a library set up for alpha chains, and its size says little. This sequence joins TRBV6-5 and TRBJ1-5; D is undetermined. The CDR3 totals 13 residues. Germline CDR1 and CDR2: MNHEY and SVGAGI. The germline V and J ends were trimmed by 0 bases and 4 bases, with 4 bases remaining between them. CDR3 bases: TGTGCCAGCAGTTACTCGTGGAATCAGCCCCAGCATTTT. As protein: CASSYSWNQPQHF.

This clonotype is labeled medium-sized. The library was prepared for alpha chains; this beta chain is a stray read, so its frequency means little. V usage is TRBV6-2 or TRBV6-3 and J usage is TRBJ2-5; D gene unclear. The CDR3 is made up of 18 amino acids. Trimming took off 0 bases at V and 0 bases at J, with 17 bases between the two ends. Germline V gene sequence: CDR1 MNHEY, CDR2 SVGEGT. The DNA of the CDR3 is TGTGCCAGCAGTTACTCGTACGACGCTATAGCACACCAAGAGACCCAGTACTTC. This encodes CASSYSYDAIAHQETQYF.

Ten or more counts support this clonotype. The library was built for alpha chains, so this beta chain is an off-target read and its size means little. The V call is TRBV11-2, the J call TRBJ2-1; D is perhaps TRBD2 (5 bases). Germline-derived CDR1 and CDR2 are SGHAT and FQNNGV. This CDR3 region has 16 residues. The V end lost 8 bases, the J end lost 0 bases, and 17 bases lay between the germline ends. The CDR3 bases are TGTGCCAGCGCCCCTGGTAGCGCGAGCTCCTACAATGAGCAGTTCTTC. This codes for CASAPGSASSYNEQFF.